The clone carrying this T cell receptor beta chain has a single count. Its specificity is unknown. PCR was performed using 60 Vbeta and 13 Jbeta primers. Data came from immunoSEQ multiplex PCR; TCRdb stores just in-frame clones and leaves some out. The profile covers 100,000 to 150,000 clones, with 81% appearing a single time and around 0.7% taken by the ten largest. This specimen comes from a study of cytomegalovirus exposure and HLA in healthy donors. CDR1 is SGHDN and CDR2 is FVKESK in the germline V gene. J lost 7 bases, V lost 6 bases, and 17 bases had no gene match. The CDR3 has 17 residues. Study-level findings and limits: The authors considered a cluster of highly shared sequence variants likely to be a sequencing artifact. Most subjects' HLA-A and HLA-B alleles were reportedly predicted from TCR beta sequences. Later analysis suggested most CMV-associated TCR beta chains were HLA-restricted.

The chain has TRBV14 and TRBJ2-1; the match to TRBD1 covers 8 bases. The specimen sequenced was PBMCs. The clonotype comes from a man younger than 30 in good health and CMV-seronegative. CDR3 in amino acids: CASSHGQGRLRYNEQFF. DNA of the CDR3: TGTGCCAGCAGTCACGGACAGGGTAGGCTCCGATATAATGAGCAGTTCTTC.